The 2 T cell receptor beta chains listed next were all sequenced from one sample in a study of blood T cell repertoires in COVID-19. Clones were sequenced by immunoSEQ multiplex PCR, and TCRdb holds only the in-frame ones, with some missing. The repertoire holds approximately 290,000 clones, with around nine tenths as singletons. Sequencing used peripheral blood. The receptors stem from a woman aged 55 to 70 with acute or convalescent COVID-19.

The rearrangement joins TRBV18 to TRBJ2-1; D is possibly TRBD2 (7 bases). The germline V gene has CDR1 KGHSH and CDR2 LQKENI. The CDR3 length is 17 residues. Trimming pared 2 bases from V and 3 bases from J, leaving 17 bases between. This CDR3 reads CASSPWGGETYYNEQFF. The CDR3 region has the DNA TGTGCCAGCTCACCATGGGGGGGCGAGACCTACTACAATGAGCAGTTCTTC. The variable domain in full, completed from reference TRBV18 and TRBJ2-1, reads NAGVMQNPRHLVRRRGQEARLRCSPMKGHSHVYWYRQLPEEGLKFMVYLQKENIIDESGMPKERFSAEFPKEGPSILRIQQVVRGDSAAYFCASSPWGGETYYNEQFFGPGTRLTVL.

This chain connects TRBV6-5 to TRBJ1-1; D remains ambiguous. V gave up 6 bases and J gave up 4 bases, with 9 bases separating them. There are 12 residues in the CDR3. Germline V gene sequence: CDR1 MNHEY, CDR2 SVGAGI. The CDR3 here is CASRPGSTEAFF. CDR3 in DNA: TGTGCCAGCAGACCGGGGAGCACTGAAGCTTTCTTT.